The clone carrying this T cell receptor beta chain was detected many times. The CDR3 is 16 residues long. CDR1 is MNHNY and CDR2 is SVGAGI in the germline V gene (reference sequence). Germline trimming cut 1 base from V and 8 bases from J; bases unmatched to any gene: 9. All unsorted peripheral T cells were captured because whole blood was used without fractionation. About 550 ng RNA was reverse transcribed with alpha and beta constant-region primers. Alpha and beta chain libraries were made separately by chain-specific third strand synthesis with multiplexing indices. TCRdb fed the 5' RACE reads into MiXCR, producing one record per CDR3 protein. The sample holds about 7,800 distinct CDR3 sequences; approximately 6.1% are singletons and the top ten take 20% to 25%. This entry comes from a study of HIV-infected patients and healthy controls.

J is TRBJ2-1 and V is TRBV6-6; 9 nucleotides align to TRBD2. This TCR came from an adult with HIV infection. The sequencing used blood, collected before antiretroviral therapy. In nucleotides, the CDR3 is TGTGCCAGCAGTTACTGGACTAGCGACCCTACCCATGAGCAGTTCTTC. Its protein product is CASSYWTSDPTHEQFF.